The rows below give T cell receptor beta chains drawn from one sample of a study of breast tumors, draining lymph nodes, adjacent tissues. TCRdb reprocessed the multiplex PCR reads via MiXCR and lists one record per CDR3 protein. The sample contains about 200,000 distinct CDR3 sequences, 30% to 40% of which appear only once. The source material was axillary lymph node tissue. The receptor source for this set is a female donor with breast cancer. Some clones in this sample may be carry-over from other donors' samples. Both conserved end residues are part of each CDR3. D genes are given only for firm matches. Clone size is stated in some rows and not others, as once, few, many or a class when expanded.

v_call: TRBV4-3
clone_size: many
d_call: TRBD1
j_call: TRBJ2-1
cdr3_aa: CASSQDSAGAGGNEQFF
cdr3_nt: TGCGCCAGCAGCCAAGATTCTGCCGGGGCAGGGGGTAATGAGCAGTTCTTC

v_call: TRBV9
clone_size: many
d_call: TRBD2
j_call: TRBJ2-7
cdr3_aa: CASSVGTSGSVSYEQYF
cdr3_nt: TGTGCCAGCAGCGTAGGAACTAGCGGGAGTGTTTCCTACGAGCAGTACTTC

v_call: TRBV30
clone_size: many
d_call: .
j_call: TRBJ1-5
cdr3_aa: CAWSVGLGDRPQHF
cdr3_nt: TGTGCCTGGAGTGTCGGGCTTGGGGATCGGCCCCAGCATTTT

v_call: TRBV5-1
clone_size: few
d_call: .
j_call: TRBJ1-5
cdr3_aa: CASSLEGTDTQHF
cdr3_nt: TGCGCCAGCAGCTTGGAAGGCACAGATACGCAGCATTTT

v_call: TRBV4-1
clone_size: .
d_call: TRBD1
j_call: TRBJ2-7
cdr3_aa: CASSERQGPYEQYF
cdr3_nt: TGCGCCAGCAGCGAACGACAGGGGCCCTACGAGCAGTACTTC

v_call: TRBV24-1
clone_size: .
d_call: TRBD2
j_call: TRBJ2-5
cdr3_aa: CATSSSGGKETQYF
cdr3_nt: TGTGCCACCAGTTCGTCGGGGGGTAAAGAGACCCAGTACTTC

v_call: TRBV20-1
clone_size: many
d_call: .
j_call: TRBJ1-4
cdr3_aa: CSAREAGDEKLFF
cdr3_nt: TGCAGTGCTAGAGAGGCAGGGGATGAAAAACTGTTTTTT

v_call: TRBV20-1
clone_size: many
d_call: TRBD2
j_call: TRBJ2-1
cdr3_aa: CSARDIGTSRYEQFF
cdr3_nt: TGCAGTGCTAGAGATATAGGGACTAGCAGGTATGAGCAGTTCTTC

v_call: TRBV7-9
clone_size: many
d_call: .
j_call: TRBJ2-2
cdr3_aa: CASSLEQKNTGELFF
cdr3_nt: TGTGCCAGCAGCTTAGAACAGAAGAACACCGGGGAGCTGTTTTTT

v_call: TRBV2
clone_size: many
d_call: TRBD1
j_call: TRBJ1-5
cdr3_aa: CASSAGQQRNQPQHF
cdr3_nt: TGTGCCAGCAGCGCGGGACAGCAGCGCAATCAGCCCCAGCATTTT

v_call: TRBV7-8
clone_size: many
d_call: TRBD2
j_call: TRBJ2-5
cdr3_aa: CASSLAGLADHPETQYF
cdr3_nt: TGTGCCAGCAGCTTAGCGGGACTAGCGGATCACCCAGAGACCCAGTACTTC

v_call: TRBV5-1
clone_size: many
d_call: .
j_call: TRBJ2-3
cdr3_aa: CASSLSRGRTDTQYF
cdr3_nt: TGCGCCAGCAGCTTGAGCAGGGGTCGCACAGATACGCAGTATTTT

v_call: TRBV2
clone_size: .
d_call: TRBD1
j_call: TRBJ2-7
cdr3_aa: CASSVTIGGPSSYEQYF
cdr3_nt: TGTGCCAGCAGTGTAACCATAGGGGGCCCCAGCTCCTACGAGCAGTACTTC

v_call: TRBV6-2/TRBV6-3
clone_size: .
d_call: .
j_call: TRBJ2-1
cdr3_aa: CASSLTPSYNEQFF
cdr3_nt: TGTGCCAGCAGCTTGACCCCATCCTACAATGAGCAGTTCTTC

v_call: TRBV9
clone_size: many
d_call: .
j_call: TRBJ2-5
cdr3_aa: CAQRRGQETQYF
cdr3_nt: TGTGCCCAAAGAAGGGGTCAAGAGACCCAGTACTTC

v_call: TRBV2
clone_size: .
d_call: .
j_call: TRBJ1-6
cdr3_aa: CASSVSGEGDTSSPLHF
cdr3_nt: TGTGCCAGCAGTGTAAGCGGCGAAGGGGATACGAGTTCACCCCTCCACTTT

v_call: TRBV6-5
clone_size: many
d_call: TRBD1
j_call: TRBJ1-2
cdr3_aa: CASSGTYDRATNYGYTF
cdr3_nt: TGTGCCAGCAGTGGAACCTACGACAGGGCGACTAACTATGGCTACACCTTC

v_call: TRBV7-2
clone_size: many
d_call: .
j_call: TRBJ2-3
cdr3_aa: CASSFTLGDTQYF
cdr3_nt: TGTGCCAGCAGCTTCACCTTGGGGGATACGCAGTATTTT

v_call: TRBV5-1
clone_size: .
d_call: TRBD1
j_call: TRBJ1-2
cdr3_aa: CASSPGQGQIIGYTF
cdr3_nt: TGCGCCAGCAGCCCAGGACAGGGACAGATTATTGGCTACACCTTC

v_call: TRBV5-1
clone_size: many
d_call: .
j_call: TRBJ2-3
cdr3_aa: CASSFRGRRGGSTDTQYF
cdr3_nt: TGCGCCAGCAGCTTTAGGGGCCGTAGAGGGGGGAGCACAGATACGCAGTATTTT

v_call: TRBV5-1
clone_size: .
d_call: TRBD1
j_call: TRBJ1-3
cdr3_aa: CASSLGDSLPSGNTIYF
cdr3_nt: TGCGCCAGCAGCTTGGGGGACAGCCTTCCCTCTGGAAACACCATATATTTT

v_call: TRBV2
clone_size: .
d_call: TRBD1
j_call: TRBJ2-7
cdr3_aa: CASSSRTGGGYEQYF
cdr3_nt: TGTGCCAGCAGTAGCAGGACAGGGGGAGGATACGAGCAGTACTTC

v_call: TRBV7-3
clone_size: .
d_call: .
j_call: TRBJ2-1
cdr3_aa: CASSLGRGEQFF
cdr3_nt: TGTGCTAGCAGCTTAGGTCGGGGTGAGCAGTTCTTC

v_call: TRBV6-2/TRBV6-3
clone_size: .
d_call: TRBD2
j_call: TRBJ2-5
cdr3_aa: CASSHLAGQETQYF
cdr3_nt: TGTGCCAGCAGTCACCTAGCGGGGCAAGAGACCCAGTACTTC

v_call: TRBV27
clone_size: .
d_call: .
j_call: TRBJ2-7
cdr3_aa: CASPSLGLRLISYEQYF
cdr3_nt: TGTGCCAGCCCCAGCTTAGGACTGCGACTCATTTCCTACGAGCAGTACTTC

v_call: TRBV9
clone_size: many
d_call: .
j_call: TRBJ2-7
cdr3_aa: CARCEQYF
cdr3_nt: TGTGCCAGATGCGAGCAGTACTTC

v_call: TRBV6-5
clone_size: many
d_call: TRBD1
j_call: TRBJ2-7
cdr3_aa: CASSGTGGAPYEQYF
cdr3_nt: TGTGCCAGCAGTGGGACAGGGGGAGCACCATACGAGCAGTACTTC

v_call: TRBV30
clone_size: many
d_call: TRBD1
j_call: TRBJ1-6
cdr3_aa: CAWRLEDRPYNSPLHF
cdr3_nt: TGTGCCTGGCGCCTGGAGGACAGGCCTTATAATTCACCCCTCCACTTT

v_call: TRBV29-1
clone_size: .
d_call: TRBD1
j_call: TRBJ1-2
cdr3_aa: CSARQGGGYTF
cdr3_nt: TGCAGCGCACGACAGGGTGGAGGCTACACCTTC

v_call: TRBV29-1
clone_size: .
d_call: .
j_call: TRBJ2-7
cdr3_aa: CSAGVYEQYF
cdr3_nt: TGCAGCGCCGGGGTTTACGAGCAGTACTTC

v_call: TRBV7-2
clone_size: .
d_call: TRBD2
j_call: TRBJ2-3
cdr3_aa: CAGSGSGRADTDTQYF
cdr3_nt: TGTGCCGGCAGCGGTAGCGGGAGGGCGGACACAGATACGCAGTATTTT

v_call: TRBV7-8
clone_size: many
d_call: .
j_call: TRBJ1-2
cdr3_aa: CASSLSRVGYGYTF
cdr3_nt: TGTGCCAGCAGCTTAAGCCGGGTTGGGTATGGCTACACCTTC

v_call: TRBV6-2/TRBV6-3
clone_size: .
d_call: .
j_call: TRBJ2-7
cdr3_aa: CASSHSRVGQPYEQYF
cdr3_nt: TGTGCCAGCAGTCACTCTCGGGTAGGACAGCCCTACGAGCAGTACTTC

v_call: TRBV4-1
clone_size: many
d_call: .
j_call: TRBJ2-5
cdr3_aa: CASSQLISGVEQETQYF
cdr3_nt: TGCGCCAGCAGCCAGTTGATCTCAGGGGTAGAACAAGAGACCCAGTACTTC

v_call: TRBV7-9
clone_size: many
d_call: TRBD1
j_call: TRBJ1-2
cdr3_aa: CASSPRQGTNYGYTF
cdr3_nt: TGTGCCAGCAGCCCTCGACAGGGGACTAACTATGGCTACACCTTC

v_call: TRBV3-1
clone_size: many
d_call: TRBD1
j_call: TRBJ1-2
cdr3_aa: CASSQAGTGIYGYTF
cdr3_nt: TGTGCCAGCAGCCAAGCGGGGACAGGCATCTATGGCTACACCTTC

v_call: TRBV7-2
clone_size: many
d_call: TRBD2
j_call: TRBJ2-3
cdr3_aa: CASSLVGTSGRAKDTQYF
cdr3_nt: TGTGCCAGCAGCTTAGTCGGGACTAGCGGGAGGGCTAAAGATACGCAGTATTTT

v_call: TRBV20-1
clone_size: .
d_call: .
j_call: TRBJ2-1
cdr3_aa: CSGGSNEQFF
cdr3_nt: TGCAGTGGGGGAAGTAATGAGCAGTTCTTC

v_call: TRBV5-4
clone_size: many
d_call: .
j_call: TRBJ2-2
cdr3_aa: CASRSGGSHTGELFF
cdr3_nt: TGTGCCAGCAGATCAGGGGGGTCGCACACCGGGGAGCTGTTTTTT

v_call: TRBV14
clone_size: many
d_call: TRBD1
j_call: TRBJ2-5
cdr3_aa: CASSRDRGLGETQYF
cdr3_nt: TGTGCCAGCAGCCGGGACAGGGGGCTGGGAGAGACCCAGTACTTC